This T cell receptor beta chain stems from a study of blood T cell repertoires in COVID-19. Generated by immunoSEQ multiplex PCR, the TCRdb table keeps only in-frame clones and is missing some. The data show 51,000 or so clones, with approximately 90% seen just once and 13% held by the top ten. This CDR3 spans 14 amino acids. V was pared by 4 bases and J by 10 bases, with 19 bases between. Germline CDR1 SEHNR, CDR2 FQNEAQ (reference sequence). V and J are TRBV7-9 and TRBJ1-1; D gene ambiguous. The origin of this receptor is an elderly man with acute or convalescent COVID-19. The sequencing input was peripheral blood. CDR3 in amino acids: CASSSSFQASAAFF. CDR3 coding DNA: TGTGCCAGCAGCTCATCCTTTCAGGCTTCGGCAGCTTTCTTT.